The source of this TCR beta chain is a study of T cell changes during pregnancy in multiple sclerosis. Germline V lookup: CDR1 MNHNS, CDR2 SASEGT. Deletions cut 6 bases from V and 4 bases from J, with 18 bases between. This CDR3 contains 15 residues. The sample holds one count of this clone. Clones were read by immunoSEQ multiplex PCR, and TCRdb kept only the in-frame ones, dropping some. The table records about 110,000 clones, 80% to 95% of them present only once. The sample in question was peripheral blood, obtained after pregnancy. The clonotype comes from a female donor with multiple sclerosis, enrolled in a pregnancy study. This chain connects TRBV6-1 to TRBJ2-5; D is possibly TRBD1 (6 bases). CDR3 nucleotide sequence: TGTGCCAGCAGCCTTACCAGGGGATTAGGAGAGACCCAGTACTTC. Its translation is CASSLTRGLGETQYF.